These 18 T cell receptor beta chains were all obtained from the same sample, sequenced in a study of shared clonotypes between healthy human individuals. The data were produced by immunoSEQ multiplex PCR, yet TCRdb's version contains in-frame clones alone and is incomplete. The sample lists over 2 million clones; over 85% were seen once. The sample consisted of naive CD4+ T cells sorted from blood. The subset: CD45RA+ positively selected. The receptors shown here come from a young man in good health.

The chain has TRBV28 and TRBJ1-5; D is unclear. Germline CDR1 reads MDHEN; CDR2 reads SYDVKM. Trimming left V 5 bases short and J 0 bases short, with 17 bases between. CDR3 length equals 17 residues. The CDR3 here is CASSRERTGFSNQPQHF. CDR3 DNA sequence: TGTGCCAGCAGTCGGGAAAGGACTGGTTTTAGCAATCAGCCCCAGCATTTT.

The rearrangement uses TRBV6-6 and TRBJ2-3, with D possibly being TRBD1 (6 bases). Looked up from germline, CDR1 is MNHNY and CDR2 is SVGAGI (reference sequence). There are 16 residues in the CDR3. V was clipped by 0 bases and J by 5 bases, with 15 bases between them. As DNA, the CDR3 is TGTGCCAGCAGTTACTCTTCTGGGGGCGCGGGAGATACGCAGTATTTT. It is translated as CASSYSSGGAGDTQYF.

V and J are TRBV6-5 and TRBJ2-2, with a possible D match to TRBD2 (7 bases). Germline loops: CDR1 MNHEY, CDR2 SVGAGI. The V and J ends lost 2 bases and 3 bases respectively, with 13 bases between them. The CDR3 is 16 amino acids. The CDR3 spells CASSYEGGSDTGELFF. DNA of the CDR3: TGTGCCAGCAGTTACGAGGGGGGGTCTGACACCGGGGAGCTGTTTTTT.

A word on this clone: This sample also contains other DNA sequences that code for the same CDR3. V gene TRBV7-2 combines with J gene TRBJ2-7; 8 bases are a match to TRBD2. V was clipped by 5 bases and J by 2 bases; unmatched bases: 5. Germline CDR1 and CDR2: SGHTA and FQGNSA. CDR3 length equals 14 residues. The CDR3 sequence is CASSPGLVPYEQYF. The DNA for the CDR3 is TGTGCCAGCAGCCCGGGACTAGTCCCCTACGAGCAGTACTTC.

J is TRBJ2-1 and V is TRBV28; a possible D gene is TRBD1 (6 bases). Trimming left V 6 bases short and J 7 bases short, with 16 bases between. There are 14 residues in the CDR3. Germline loops: CDR1 MDHEN, CDR2 SYDVKM. CDR3 nucleotides: TGTGCCAGCAGCTCGGGACAAAAGGGGAATGAGCAGTTCTTC. Translation gives CASSSGQKGNEQFF.

This chain uses TRBV30 with TRBJ2-3; TRBD1 is a possible D gene (6 bases). This CDR3 comprises 14 residues. V was cut by 2 bases and J by 2 bases, with 11 bases left in between. The germline V gene has CDR1 GTSNPN and CDR2 SVGIG (reference sequence). This CDR3 reads CAWSIGDNTDTQYF. CDR3 nucleotides: TGTGCCTGGAGTATCGGGGACAACACAGATACGCAGTATTTT.

V is TRBV7-9 and J is TRBJ1-2; the match to TRBD1 covers 7 bases. The J segment lost 2 bases and the V segment lost 4 bases, leaving 13 bases of the junction unmatched. The CDR3 consists of 17 residues. CDR1 and CDR2 from the germline V gene are SEHNR and FQNEAQ (reference sequence). The CDR3, as DNA: TGTGCCAGCAGCTCCCCCACAGGGGCCGACCGAAACTATGGCTACACCTTC. Protein: CASSSPTGADRNYGYTF.

This chain uses TRBV5-1 with TRBJ1-5; TRBD1 agrees at 9 bases. This CDR3 is 16 amino acids long. Germline V gene sequence: CDR1 SGHRS, CDR2 YFSETQ. After removal of 4 bases from V and 4 bases from J, the junction contained 9 bases not matched to a gene. This CDR3 is CASSPSGGQGNQPQHF. The CDR3 DNA sequence: TGCGCCAGCAGCCCCTCCGGGGGACAGGGTAATCAGCCCCAGCATTTT.

The V gene is TRBV29-1, the J gene TRBJ1-1; D not resolved. CDR3 size: 14 residues. V was pared by 3 bases and J by 1 base, with 12 bases between. From germline, CDR1 is SQVTM and CDR2 ANQGSEA. The CDR3 sequence: CSVDPGGPNTEAFF. CDR3 sequence (DNA): TGCAGCGTTGACCCGGGAGGTCCGAACACTGAAGCTTTCTTT.

V is TRBV7-9 and J is TRBJ2-3, with TRBD1 identical over 7 bases. The CDR3 has 15 amino acids. Trimming removed 5 bases from V and 2 bases from J; junction bases left unmatched: 7. From germline, CDR1 is SEHNR and CDR2 FQNEAQ (reference sequence). CDR3 sequence (DNA): TGTGCCAGCAGCCCCAGGGGGAGCCCCACAGATACGCAGTATTTT. Protein: CASSPRGSPTDTQYF.

The rearrangement joins TRBV29-1 to TRBJ2-3; a weak D match, TRBD1 (6 bases). The CDR3 contains 15 residues. CDR1 and CDR2 from the germline V gene are SQVTM and ANQGSEA. The CDR3 here is CSSPPGHPGADTQYF. The CDR3, as DNA: TGCAGTTCCCCCCCGGGACACCCTGGGGCAGATACGCAGTATTTT.

The chain uses TRBV30 and TRBJ1-6; 8 bases align to TRBD1. This CDR3 has 14 residues. V lost 7 bases and J lost 7; bases outside the gene matches: 9. Germline V CDR1 and CDR2: GTSNPN, SVGIG (reference sequence). CDR3 residues: CALTRQGLNSPLHF. DNA of the CDR3: TGTGCCTTGACCCGACAGGGGTTGAATTCACCCCTCCACTTT. Full variable domain (missing parts from reference TRBV30 and TRBJ1-6): SQTIHQWPATLVQPVGSPLSLECTVEGTSNPNLYWYRQAAGRGLQLLFYSVGIGQISSEVPQNLSASRPQDRQFILSSKKLLLSDSGFYLCALTRQGLNSPLHFGNGTRLTVT.

The rearrangement uses TRBV25-1 and TRBJ1-2, with 8 bases that match TRBD1. The CDR3 runs to 17 residues. Germline CDR1 reads MGHDK; CDR2 reads SYGVNS. The J segment lost 0 bases and the V segment lost 5 bases, leaving 11 bases of the junction unmatched. In DNA, the CDR3 is TGTGCCAGCAGTACTAGGACAGGGAGAACTCCTAACTATGGCTACACCTTC. This translates into CASSTRTGRTPNYGYTF.

The chain combines TRBV10-3 with TRBJ1-2; TRBD1 is a possible D gene (5 bases). With 4 bases removed from V and 8 bases from J, the gap between germline ends came to 11 bases. The CDR3 spans 12 residues. CDR1 is ENHRY, CDR2 SYGVKD, per germline. The CDR3 region is CAISVGGDGYTF. CDR3 bases: TGTGCCATCAGTGTTGGGGGGGACGGCTACACCTTC.

V and J are TRBV30 and TRBJ2-6; weak D call: TRBD1 (6 bases). The V end was cut by 4 bases, the J end by 4 bases, with 8 bases between. CDR3 length: 13 amino acids. In germline, CDR1 is GTSNPN, CDR2 SVGIG (reference sequence). CDR3 in amino acids: CAWTGEGANVLTF. The CDR3 region has the DNA TGTGCCTGGACAGGGGAAGGGGCCAACGTCCTGACTTTC.

The chain links TRBV15 to TRBJ2-7; maybe TRBD2 (5 bases). Trimming shortened V by 3 bases and J by 4 bases, and 10 bases separated the two germline ends. From germline, CDR1 is LNHNV and CDR2 YYDKDF (reference sequence). CDR3 size: 13 residues. This chain's CDR3 is CATSRELGYEQYF. DNA of the CDR3: TGTGCCACCAGCAGGGAACTAGGGTACGAGCAGTACTTC. The variable domain in full, completed from reference TRBV15 and TRBJ2-7, reads DAMVIQNPRYQVTQFGKPVTLSCSQTLNHNVMYWYQQKSSQAPKLLFHYYDKDFNNEADTPDNFQSRRPNTSFCFLDIRSPGLGDTAMYLCATSRELGYEQYFGPGTRLTVT.

V and J are TRBV27 and TRBJ2-7, with 12 bases that match TRBD2. V lost 5 bases to trimming and J lost 2 bases; unmatched junction nucleotides: 4. Germline CDR1 MNHEY, CDR2 SMNVEV (reference sequence). CDR3 length equals 15 residues. The CDR3 region is CASSLTSGGPYEQYF. Here the CDR3 DNA reads TGTGCCAGCAGTCTGACTAGCGGGGGCCCCTACGAGCAGTACTTC.

The chain recombines TRBV9 with TRBJ2-6, with 7 positions matching TRBD2. The J segment lost 3 bases and the V segment lost 4 bases, leaving 7 bases of the junction unmatched. The V gene's germline CDR1 is SGDLS and CDR2 YYNGEE. The CDR3 contains 16 residues. CDR3 amino acids: CASSTGGGSGANVLTF. DNA of the CDR3: TGTGCCAGCAGCACGGGCGGGGGAAGTGGGGCCAACGTCCTGACTTTC.